Following are 6 T cell receptor beta chains from one sample sequenced in a study of cytotoxic CD8 clonotypes in ibrutinib-treated CLL. The protocol was immunoSEQ multiplex PCR, while the TCRdb copy is restricted to in-frame clones and leaves out a portion. The sample contains 110,000 to 150,000 clones, about three quarters of which appear only once. The sample was PBMCs, taken after 24 months of ibrutinib treatment. The receptors stem from a human donor with chronic lymphocytic leukemia.

The V gene is TRBV27, the J gene TRBJ1-5, with 9 bases aligning to TRBD1. The CDR3 spans 14 residues. Germline V gives CDR1 MNHEY, CDR2 SMNVEV (reference sequence). With V trimmed by 8 bases and J by 7 bases, 9 bases remained unmatched. CDR3 sequence: CASSDRGVRQPQHF. The DNA of the CDR3 is TGTGCCAGCTCGGACAGGGGAGTGCGGCAGCCCCAGCATTTT.

This sequence joins TRBV7-8 and TRBJ1-1; D gene unclear. This CDR3 has 14 residues. V was clipped by 0 bases and J by 0 bases, with 5 bases between them. Germline V gene sequence: CDR1 SGHVS, CDR2 FQNEAQ. The DNA for the CDR3 is TGTGCCAGCAGCTTAGCAGGGATGAACACTGAAGCTTTCTTT. It yields the protein CASSLAGMNTEAFF.

The chain links TRBV11-2 to TRBJ2-5; 12 positions agree with TRBD2. The CDR3 runs to 17 residues. The germline V gene encodes CDR1 SGHAT and CDR2 FQNNGV. J lost 5 bases, V lost 4 bases, and 11 bases had no gene match. The CDR3 DNA reads TGTGCCAGCAGCTCCACGACTAGCGGGAGAATTCGGGAGACCCAGTACTTC. This codes for CASSSTTSGRIRETQYF.

The V gene is TRBV11-3, the J gene TRBJ2-1; D is perhaps TRBD2 (6 bases). V lost 4 bases to trimming and J lost 9 bases, with 13 bases between them. The CDR3 runs 13 residues. CDR1 and CDR2 from the germline V gene are SGHNT and YENEEA. As DNA, the CDR3 is TGTGCCAGCAGCTGGGGTTTGCGGGGTGAGCAGTTCTTC. The encoded protein is CASSWGLRGEQFF.

This chain joins TRBV6-1 and TRBJ2-7; D unclear. Germline V gene lookup returns CDR1 MNHNS and CDR2 SASEGT. Trimming left V 2 bases short and J 4 bases short, with 3 bases between. This CDR3 region has 11 residues. DNA of the CDR3: TGTGCCAGCAGTGAACCATACGAGCAGTACTTC. Protein product: CASSEPYEQYF.

This clone was found a few times. The chain has TRBV19 and TRBJ1-5; 12 bases are shared with TRBD1. The CDR3 is made up of 17 amino acids. CDR1 is LNHDA, CDR2 SQIVND, per germline (reference sequence). Trimming took 4 bases from V and 5 from J; bases not matched to a gene: 9. The CDR3 sequence: CASSRGTGGVGDQPQHF. CDR3 coding DNA: TGTGCCAGTAGTAGGGGGACAGGGGGCGTCGGGGATCAGCCCCAGCATTTT.